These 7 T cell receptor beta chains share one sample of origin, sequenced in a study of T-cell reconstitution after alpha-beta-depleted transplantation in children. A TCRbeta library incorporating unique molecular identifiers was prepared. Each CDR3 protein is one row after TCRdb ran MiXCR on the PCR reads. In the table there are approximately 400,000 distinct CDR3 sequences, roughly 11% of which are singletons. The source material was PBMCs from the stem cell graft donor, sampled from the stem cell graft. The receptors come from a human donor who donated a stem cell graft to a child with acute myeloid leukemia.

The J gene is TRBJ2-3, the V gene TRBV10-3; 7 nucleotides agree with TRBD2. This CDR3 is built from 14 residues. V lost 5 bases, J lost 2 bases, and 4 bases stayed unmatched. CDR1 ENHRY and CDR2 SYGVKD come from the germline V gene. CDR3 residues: CAISLSGATDTQYF. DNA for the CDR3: TGTGCCATCAGTCTAAGCGGGGCCACAGATACGCAGTATTTT.

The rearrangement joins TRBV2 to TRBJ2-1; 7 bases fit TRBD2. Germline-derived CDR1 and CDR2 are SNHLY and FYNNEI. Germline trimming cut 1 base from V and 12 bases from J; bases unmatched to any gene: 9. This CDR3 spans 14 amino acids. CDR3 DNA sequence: TGTGCCAGCAGTGAAGGCCCATTAACGGGGGGGCAGTTCTTC. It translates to CASSEGPLTGGQFF.

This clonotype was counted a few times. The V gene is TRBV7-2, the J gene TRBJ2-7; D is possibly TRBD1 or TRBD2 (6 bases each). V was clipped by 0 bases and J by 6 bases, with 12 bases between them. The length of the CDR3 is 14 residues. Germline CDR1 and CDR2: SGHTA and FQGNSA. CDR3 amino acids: CASSLAGGPLEQYV. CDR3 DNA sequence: TGTGCCAGCAGCTTAGCGGGGGGCCCCCTCGAGCAGTACGTC.

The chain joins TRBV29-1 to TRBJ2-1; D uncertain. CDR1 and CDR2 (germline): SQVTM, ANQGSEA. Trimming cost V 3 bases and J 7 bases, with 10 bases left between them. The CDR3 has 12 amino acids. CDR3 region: CSVDGMTNEQFF. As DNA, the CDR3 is TGCAGCGTTGATGGTATGACTAATGAGCAGTTCTTC.

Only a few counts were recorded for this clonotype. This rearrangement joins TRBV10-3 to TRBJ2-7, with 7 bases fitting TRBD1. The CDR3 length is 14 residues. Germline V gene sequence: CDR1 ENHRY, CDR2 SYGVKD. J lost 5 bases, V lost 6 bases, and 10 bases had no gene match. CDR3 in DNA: TGTGCCATCAGGAACGGACAGGTAGGGAACGAGCAGTACTTC. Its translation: CAIRNGQVGNEQYF.

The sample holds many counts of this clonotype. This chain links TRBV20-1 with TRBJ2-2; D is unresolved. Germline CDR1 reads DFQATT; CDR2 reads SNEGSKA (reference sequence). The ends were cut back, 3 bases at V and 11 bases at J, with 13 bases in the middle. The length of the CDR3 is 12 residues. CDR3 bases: TGCAGTGCTAGCACGGACGGGTCTGAGCTGTTTTTT. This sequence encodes CSASTDGSELFF.

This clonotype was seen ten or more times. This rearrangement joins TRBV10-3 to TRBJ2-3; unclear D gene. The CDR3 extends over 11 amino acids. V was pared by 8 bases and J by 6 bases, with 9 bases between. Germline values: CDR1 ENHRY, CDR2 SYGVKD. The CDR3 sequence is CAIGPRDTQYF. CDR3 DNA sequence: TGTGCCATCGGACCCCGGGATACGCAGTATTTT.